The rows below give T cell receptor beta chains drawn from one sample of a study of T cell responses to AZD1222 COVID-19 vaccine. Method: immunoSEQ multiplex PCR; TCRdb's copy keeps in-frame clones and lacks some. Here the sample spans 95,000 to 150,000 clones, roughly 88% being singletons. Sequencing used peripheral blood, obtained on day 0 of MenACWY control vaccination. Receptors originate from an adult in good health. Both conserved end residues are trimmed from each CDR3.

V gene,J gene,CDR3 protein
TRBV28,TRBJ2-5,ASSFVGTQY
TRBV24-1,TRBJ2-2,ATSDLNRGYTGELF
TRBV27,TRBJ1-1,ASSDIHRTDLLNTEAF
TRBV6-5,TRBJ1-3,ASSYSMGNGNTIY
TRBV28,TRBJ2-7,ASSLGAGNYEQY
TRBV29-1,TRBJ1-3,SVEVFGNTIY
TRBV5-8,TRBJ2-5,ASRSPGRKYQETQY
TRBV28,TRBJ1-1,ASSPWTGPNTEAF
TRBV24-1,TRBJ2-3,ATSHDTDTQY
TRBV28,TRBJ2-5,ASSLPSLGQETQY
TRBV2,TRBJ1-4,ASSVGGLISTNEKLF
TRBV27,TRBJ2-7,ASSLVERRSYEQY
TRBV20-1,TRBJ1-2,SASEDRVSGYT
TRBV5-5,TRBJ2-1,ASSSGNYNEQF
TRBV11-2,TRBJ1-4,ASSPGDRTTNEKLF
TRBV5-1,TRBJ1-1,ASSVTPGQGTHTEAF
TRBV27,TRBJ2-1,ASSGPYGGYDEQF
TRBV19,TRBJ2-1,ASSIDGYNEQF
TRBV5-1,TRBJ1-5,ASSPTGLGQPQH
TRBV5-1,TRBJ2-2,ASSSVGGQAGLTGELF
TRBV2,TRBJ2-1,ASSDRIADYNEQF
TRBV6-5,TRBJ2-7,ASSYAAGALREQY
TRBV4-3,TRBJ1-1,ASSQDDGQTGAEAF
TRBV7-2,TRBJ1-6,ASSSRTYNSPLH
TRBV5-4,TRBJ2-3,ASSLPSGMGDTQY
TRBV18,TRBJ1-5,ASSGQGRDQPQH
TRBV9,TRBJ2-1,ASSVGIGTSGGDNEQF
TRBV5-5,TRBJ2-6,ASSPQTGYNAGANVLT
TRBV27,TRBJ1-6,GTRDTFLSPLH
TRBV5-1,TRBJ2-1,ASSPRGQTLQFGNEQF
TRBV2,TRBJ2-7,ASSDGTVSYEQY
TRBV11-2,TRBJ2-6,ASSLGEVTSGANVLT
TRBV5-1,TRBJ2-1,ASGTVSYNEQF
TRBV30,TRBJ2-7,AWRPGQGNYEQY
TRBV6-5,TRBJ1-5,ASSYDSSNQPQH
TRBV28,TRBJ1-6,ASSLSRQTGTPLH
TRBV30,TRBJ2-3,AWSVLKDEDTQY
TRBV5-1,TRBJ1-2,ASSLNRDVDGYT
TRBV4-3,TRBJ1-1,ASSQEAGATEAF
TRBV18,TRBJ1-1,ASSPDTYTEAF
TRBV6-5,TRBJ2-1,ASSWTSGRLNEQF
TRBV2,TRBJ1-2,ASSEQPDRYGYT
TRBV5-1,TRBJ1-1,ASSPGDMNTEAF
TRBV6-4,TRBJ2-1,ASSDGSGGNNEQF
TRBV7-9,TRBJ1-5,ASSLADSLNQPQH